Described below is a single T cell receptor beta chain sequence and its context. The data originate from a study of brain T cells in children with intractable seizures. Here immunoSEQ multiplex PCR was the method, and the copy in TCRdb shows in-frame clones only, minus some. The data hold 80,000 or so clones, with more than 75% observed a single time. Only cases whose brain tissue showed the highest T cell transcript signatures were sequenced. Before surgery, patients took at least one anti-epileptic drug. CDR1 and CDR2 from the germline V gene are SGHAT and FQNNGV. V lost 2 bases and J lost 4, with 5 bases in between. The CDR3 consists of 13 residues.

The sequence was collected from a girl aged 2 to 10 with Rasmussen encephalitis and intractable seizures. The sample here was peripheral blood, taken at surgery. The chain carries TRBV11-2 and TRBJ2-2, with D possibly TRBD1 on 5 matching bases. The CDR3 loop reads CASSLQGTGELFF. CDR3 nucleotide sequence: TGTGCCAGCAGCTTACAGGGCACCGGGGAGCTGTTTTTT.